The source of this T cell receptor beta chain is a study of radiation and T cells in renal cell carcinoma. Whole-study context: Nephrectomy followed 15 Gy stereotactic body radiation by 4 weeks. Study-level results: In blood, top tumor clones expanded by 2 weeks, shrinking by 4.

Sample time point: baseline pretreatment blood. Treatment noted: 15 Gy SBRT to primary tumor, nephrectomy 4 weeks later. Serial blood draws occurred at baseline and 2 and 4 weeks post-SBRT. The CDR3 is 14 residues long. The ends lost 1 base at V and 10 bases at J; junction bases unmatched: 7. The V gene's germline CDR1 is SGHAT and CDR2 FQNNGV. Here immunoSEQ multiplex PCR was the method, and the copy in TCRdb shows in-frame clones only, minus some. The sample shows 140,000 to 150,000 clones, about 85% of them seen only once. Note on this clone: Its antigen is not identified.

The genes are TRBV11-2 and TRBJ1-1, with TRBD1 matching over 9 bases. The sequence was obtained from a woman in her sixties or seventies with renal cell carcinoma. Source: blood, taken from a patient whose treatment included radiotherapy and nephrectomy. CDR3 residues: CASSLGTGVYRAFF. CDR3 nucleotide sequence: TGTGCCAGCAGCTTAGGGACAGGGGTTTATCGAGCTTTCTTT.